This T cell receptor (beta chain) derives from a study of B cell selection in AIRE deficiency. Germline loops: CDR1 MNHEY, CDR2 SMNVEV (reference sequence). There are 14 residues in the CDR3. The ends lost 6 bases at V and 5 bases at J; junction bases unmatched: 9. Sorted regulatory T cells were CD4-positive, CD25-high and CD127-low or negative. Controls came from healthy donors unrelated to patients. The method was immunoSEQ multiplex PCR; TCRdb's version includes in-frame clones alone and lacks a portion of them. The sample holds approximately 26,000 clones, over 80% seen once. About this clone itself: The antigen is not known.

General study results and limits: CDR3s were shorter in shared Treg sequences, reflecting few non-templated nucleotide insertions. About 30.6% of healthy-shared Treg TCRbeta sequences appeared in patient Tconv cells.

The specimen was CD4+CD25+ Tregs sorted from PBMCs. This clonotype was obtained from a human donor in good health. The rearrangement links TRBV27 to TRBJ2-5; 7 positions match TRBD2. The CDR3 is CASSPFGGKETQYF. As DNA, the CDR3 is TGTGCCAGCAGCCCTTTCGGGGGGAAGGAGACCCAGTACTTC.